One and the same sample provided the 5 T cell receptor beta chains below, sequenced in a study of OX40 agonist ivuxolimab in advanced cancers. Assay used: immunoSEQ multiplex PCR; TCRdb lists only in-frame clones, some missing. Here the sample spans around 76,000 clones, around 80% being singletons. Sequenced here: CD4+ or CD8+ T cells sorted from blood, sampled in a trial of the OX40 agonist ivuxolimab. These receptor sequences come from an adult with an advanced solid tumor such as melanoma, head and neck, liver or kidney cancer.

This sequence joins TRBV6-1 and TRBJ1-2; 7 bases line up with TRBD1. V trimming: 8 bases; J trimming: 6 bases; junction bases outside the gene matches: 9. The CDR3 has 13 residues. Germline-derived CDR1 and CDR2 are MNHNS and SASEGT. In DNA form, the CDR3 reads TGTGCCAGCCGAACAGGGGATTGGAATGGCTACACCTTC. The encoded protein is CASRTGDWNGYTF.

This clone has more than one count but fewer than ten. The CDR3 DNA reads TGCGCCAGCAGAGCCGGGACTGTGAACACTGAAGCTTTCTTT. Protein: CASRAGTVNTEAFF. This chain joins TRBV10-1 and TRBJ1-1; tentatively, D is TRBD1 (5 bases). CDR1 is WNHNN, CDR2 SYGVQD, per germline (reference sequence). CDR3 size: 14 residues. V was trimmed by 6 bases and J by 0 bases, leaving 11 bases between them.

This clone was picked up a small number of times. The chain couples TRBV2 to TRBJ2-7; no clear D. Germline values: CDR1 SNHLY, CDR2 FYNNEI. Trimming removed 7 bases at V and 4 bases at J, with 8 bases between. The CDR3 has 11 residues. The CDR3, as DNA: TGTGCCAGCATGGCAGTTTACGAGCAGTACTTC. Its translation is CASMAVYEQYF.

V and J are TRBV5-1 and TRBJ2-3, with a tentative D call TRBD2 (6 bases). Germline CDR1 is SGHRS and CDR2 is YFSETQ. This CDR3 comprises 16 residues. Trimming removed 0 bases at V and 0 bases at J, with 11 bases between. In DNA, the CDR3 is TGCGCCAGCAGCTTGGGGAATAGCGGAAGCACAGATACGCAGTATTTT. Protein sequence: CASSLGNSGSTDTQYF.

The rearrangement uses TRBV29-1 and TRBJ1-3, with a tentative D call TRBD1 (6 bases). CDR1 is SQVTM and CDR2 is ANQGSEA in the germline V gene. The V gene lost 8 bases and the J gene lost 4 bases, with 21 bases spanning the gap. This CDR3 has 15 residues. For the CDR3, the DNA is TGCAGCATCGGAACCGGAGGGGGTACGGGAAACACCATATATTTT. Residues: CSIGTGGGTGNTIYF.